These T cell receptor beta chains were read from a single sample in a study of technical replicates of blood from several donors. The protocol was immunoSEQ multiplex PCR, while the TCRdb copy is restricted to in-frame clones and leaves out a portion. Here the sample spans 55,000 to 75,000 clones, 92% being singletons. The sequencing sample was made of T cells isolated from PBMCs. These receptors were collected from a human donor in good health. CDR3s leave out the opening cysteine and the closing phenylalanine or tryptophan. Each record gives: V gene, J gene, CDR3 length, CDR3 protein.

v_call: TRBV9; j_call: TRBJ1-2; cdr3_length: 12; cdr3_aa: ASSEGRGAYGYT
v_call: TRBV28; j_call: TRBJ1-5; cdr3_length: 12; cdr3_aa: ASSFFYNSQPQH
v_call: TRBV29-1; j_call: TRBJ1-1; cdr3_length: 11; cdr3_aa: SVHTRGGTEAF
v_call: TRBV27; j_call: TRBJ2-2; cdr3_length: 12; cdr3_aa: ASSPTQIAGELF
v_call: TRBV11-2; j_call: TRBJ1-2; cdr3_length: 14; cdr3_aa: ASSTRDRPRNYGYT
v_call: TRBV19; j_call: TRBJ2-7; cdr3_length: 12; cdr3_aa: ASMTSGRANEQY
v_call: TRBV6-1; j_call: TRBJ2-2; cdr3_length: 13; cdr3_aa: ASSEDRGEAGELF
v_call: TRBV6-5; j_call: TRBJ2-7; cdr3_length: 11; cdr3_aa: ASSADTAYEQY
v_call: TRBV5-6; j_call: TRBJ1-4; cdr3_length: 11; cdr3_aa: ASSRQGWAKLF
v_call: TRBV19; j_call: TRBJ2-7; cdr3_length: 13; cdr3_aa: ASSIVPTGGYEQY
v_call: TRBV9; j_call: TRBJ2-7; cdr3_length: 13; cdr3_aa: ASSVDPGERYEQY
v_call: TRBV5-1; j_call: TRBJ2-3; cdr3_length: 12; cdr3_aa: ASSLDFSTDTQY
v_call: TRBV21-1; j_call: TRBJ1-4; cdr3_length: 17; cdr3_aa: ASSKHFIGQGLSNEKLF
v_call: TRBV7-2; j_call: TRBJ1-2; cdr3_length: 12; cdr3_aa: ASSFRTGESGYT
v_call: TRBV9; j_call: TRBJ1-3; cdr3_length: 14; cdr3_aa: ASSSHGEITGNTIY
v_call: TRBV6-5; j_call: TRBJ2-1; cdr3_length: 14; cdr3_aa: ASSYEGTATYNEQF
v_call: TRBV10-3; j_call: TRBJ2-1; cdr3_length: 13; cdr3_aa: AISEGPGKYNEQF
v_call: TRBV19; j_call: TRBJ2-2; cdr3_length: 9; cdr3_aa: ASSLTGELF
v_call: TRBV5-1; j_call: TRBJ2-1; cdr3_length: 14; cdr3_aa: ASSLESGRWANEQF
v_call: TRBV4-2; j_call: TRBJ1-2; cdr3_length: 13; cdr3_aa: ASSQAGAGEFGYT
v_call: TRBV19; j_call: TRBJ2-5; cdr3_length: 11; cdr3_aa: ASSMTGTETQY
v_call: TRBV7-2; j_call: TRBJ1-5; cdr3_length: 12; cdr3_aa: ASSLDYSNQPQH
v_call: TRBV19; j_call: TRBJ1-2; cdr3_length: 10; cdr3_aa: ASTERNYGYT
v_call: TRBV5-4; j_call: TRBJ1-3; cdr3_length: 14; cdr3_aa: ASSMDRAYSGNTIY
v_call: TRBV5-1; j_call: TRBJ2-2; cdr3_length: 13; cdr3_aa: ASFLGRQNTGELF
v_call: TRBV7-2; j_call: TRBJ1-1; cdr3_length: 13; cdr3_aa: ASRPPPGQNTEAF
v_call: TRBV6-1; j_call: TRBJ1-4; cdr3_length: 12; cdr3_aa: ASSEALRVRKTV
v_call: TRBV6-6; j_call: TRBJ2-5; cdr3_length: 14; cdr3_aa: ASSRDRGRPKETQY
v_call: TRBV21-1; j_call: TRBJ1-1; cdr3_length: 16; cdr3_aa: ASSNSQGASFGNTEAF
v_call: TRBV7-2; j_call: TRBJ2-7; cdr3_length: 10; cdr3_aa: ASSFSLYEQY
v_call: TRBV29-1; j_call: TRBJ2-2; cdr3_length: 11; cdr3_aa: SAPGLLTGELF
v_call: TRBV4-1; j_call: TRBJ1-1; cdr3_length: 11; cdr3_aa: ASSHWANTEAF
v_call: TRBV21-1; j_call: TRBJ1-2; cdr3_length: 14; cdr3_aa: ASSPLGVLGAEGYT
v_call: TRBV28; j_call: TRBJ2-5; cdr3_length: 11; cdr3_aa: ASSRDFQETQY
v_call: TRBV5-1; j_call: TRBJ2-7; cdr3_length: 15; cdr3_aa: ASSFPSGTGTSYEQY
v_call: TRBV5-1; j_call: TRBJ2-3; cdr3_length: 13; cdr3_aa: ASSEEAGGGDTQY
v_call: TRBV13; j_call: TRBJ1-4; cdr3_length: 12; cdr3_aa: ASSLDSWGEKLF
v_call: TRBV7-2; j_call: TRBJ2-3; cdr3_length: 9; cdr3_aa: ASSNRDRLY
v_call: TRBV6-5; j_call: TRBJ2-7; cdr3_length: 11; cdr3_aa: ASSYREAYEQY
v_call: TRBV11-2; j_call: TRBJ2-5; cdr3_length: 14; cdr3_aa: ASSRINLAGGETQY
v_call: TRBV6-4; j_call: TRBJ2-6; cdr3_length: 12; cdr3_aa: ASSLGTAGGVLT
v_call: TRBV30; j_call: TRBJ1-5; cdr3_length: 11; cdr3_aa: AWSHSPGQPQH
v_call: TRBV9; j_call: TRBJ1-2; cdr3_length: 13; cdr3_aa: ASSDTGTGGDGYT
v_call: TRBV6-1; j_call: TRBJ2-1; cdr3_length: 13; cdr3_aa: ASSHGRPSYNEQF
v_call: TRBV28; j_call: TRBJ2-5; cdr3_length: 11; cdr3_aa: ASSLGQGQTQY
v_call: TRBV6-1; j_call: TRBJ2-4; cdr3_length: 18; cdr3_aa: ASSELRAGAEEYAKNIQY
v_call: TRBV5-1; j_call: TRBJ1-1; cdr3_length: 14; cdr3_aa: ASSLDREGMNTEAF
v_call: TRBV6-5; j_call: TRBJ2-2; cdr3_length: 13; cdr3_aa: ASSYFRGLTGELF
v_call: TRBV9; j_call: TRBJ2-3; cdr3_length: 16; cdr3_aa: ASSGTGGTSGLTDTQY
v_call: TRBV11-2; j_call: TRBJ2-1; cdr3_length: 17; cdr3_aa: ASSSLRGTSGILYNEQF